This entry describes one T cell receptor (beta chain). Its target is unknown. Isolated RNA was reverse transcribed in full, so expressed TCRB transcripts were sequenced. Some clones are missing from TCRdb's copy, which holds only in-frame ones; the method was immunoSEQ multiplex PCR. The sample yields under 800,000 clones, less than 20% seen once. This sample is drawn from a study of beta chain features in type 1 diabetes. The study's findings and limits: HLA effects on TCRB rearrangement stayed unresolved here. For type 1 diabetes patients, VDJ junctions showed fewer insertions and more deletions.

This CDR3 spans 14 amino acids. V gave up 7 bases and J gave up 5 bases, with 18 bases separating them. Germline values: CDR1 SNHLY, CDR2 FYNNEI. The rearrangement links TRBV2 to TRBJ2-7; D remains ambiguous. The clonotype comes from a man younger than 30 in good health. Sequencing input: naive CD4+ T cells from blood. CDR3 region: CASTKAEILDEQYF. The CDR3 DNA follows: TGTGCCAGCACTAAGGCGGAGATCCTAGACGAGCAGTACTTC. Supplemented by reference TRBV2 and TRBJ2-7, the full variable domain reads EPEVTQTPSHQVTQMGQEVILRCVPISNHLYFYWYRQILGQKVEFLVSFYNNEISEKSEIFDDQFSVERPDGSNFTLKIRSTKLEDSAMYFCASTKAEILDEQYFGPGTRLTVT.